This T cell receptor beta chain was obtained from a study of control samples from healthy donors and cancer patients. Assay used: immunoSEQ multiplex PCR; TCRdb lists only in-frame clones, some missing. The data contain about 140,000 clones, approximately 94% of them singletons. With 0 bases removed from V and 5 bases from J, the gap between germline ends came to 13 bases. Germline CDR1 is LGHNA and CDR2 is YSLEER. The CDR3 runs to 15 residues. The sample taken for sequencing was blood. The clonotype was recovered from a man aged 35 to 55 in good health. The chain uses TRBV4-3 and TRBJ1-1; D perhaps matches TRBD1 (5 bases). The CDR3 DNA reads as TGCGCCAGCAGCCAAGAGGGGGGAAAGCGAACTGAAGCTTTCTTT. Amino acids: CASSQEGGKRTEAFF.